This record covers a single T cell receptor beta chain. Its specificity is not known. The CDR3 length is 15 residues. Germline loops: CDR1 SGDLS, CDR2 YYNGEE. Between the trimmed V and J ends, which lost 0 bases and 7 bases, there was a span of 11 bases. Sequencing was performed with immunoSEQ multiplex PCR; in TCRdb, only in-frame clones are kept and a portion is missing. The sample has about 180,000 clones, around 88% seen once. This entry comes from a study of T cell responses to AZD1222 COVID-19 vaccine. Findings and caveats of the study: Unmutated variant regions reportedly attract nearly half of all spike-specific TCRs. Females outnumbered males among donors, who were mostly white British; clonal diversity was possibly underestimated. The span of vaccine-associated CD4 TCRs extended across spike, with dominance at 160-218 and 743-854.

The receptor was isolated from an adult who received the AZD1222 COVID-19 vaccine. The sequenced sample was peripheral blood, obtained 28 days after the second AZD1222 dose. This chain connects TRBV9 to TRBJ1-6; no definite D call. As DNA, the CDR3 is TGTGCCAGCAGCGTAGGGGAGACACAGAATTCACCCCTCCACTTT. Translating gives CASSVGETQNSPLHF.